One and the same sample provided the 5 T cell receptor beta chains below, sequenced in a study of blood T cell repertoires in COVID-19. The data were produced by immunoSEQ multiplex PCR, yet TCRdb's version contains in-frame clones alone and is incomplete. The data show about 120,000 clones, with 65% to 90% seen just once and roughly 27% held by the top ten. Material: peripheral blood. The receptors here all came from a woman aged 80 or over with acute or convalescent COVID-19.

The chain is built from TRBV2 and TRBJ2-1; 7 bases fit TRBD1. V shed 7 bases, J shed 6 bases, and the junction held 3 bases outside the gene matches. This CDR3 region has 12 residues. Germline V gene data show CDR1 as SNHLY and CDR2 as FYNNEI. The DNA for the CDR3 is TGTGCCAGCACCGGGGACAGCAATGAGCAGTTCTTC. Protein: CASTGDSNEQFF.

A few counts support this clone. The genes are TRBV10-3 and TRBJ1-1, with 9 bases identical to TRBD1. Germline V gives CDR1 ENHRY, CDR2 SYGVKD. J gave up 2 bases and V 8 bases, and 6 bases lay outside the gene matches. The CDR3 contains 14 residues. CDR3 in DNA: TGTGCCATCCGGACAGGGGTAGTAAACACTGAAGCTTTCTTT. Translating it yields CAIRTGVVNTEAFF.

The V gene is TRBV6-6, the J gene TRBJ1-5, with a weak D call TRBD1 (5 bases). V was cut by 3 bases and J by 1 base, with 10 bases left in between. This CDR3 is 15 amino acids long. Per germline, CDR1 MNHNY and CDR2 SVGAGI (reference sequence). The CDR3 protein is CASSYGGTSNQPQHF. For the CDR3, the DNA is TGTGCCAGCAGTTATGGGGGGACCAGCAATCAGCCCCAGCATTTT.

This rearrangement joins TRBV7-9 to TRBJ1-1; D ambiguous. Trimming pared 7 bases from V and 3 bases from J, leaving 9 bases between. Germline CDR1 and CDR2: SEHNR and FQNEAQ (reference sequence). This CDR3 has 12 amino acids. For the CDR3, the DNA is TGTGCCAGCACCAGAGTGGACACTGAAGCTTTCTTT. Protein sequence: CASTRVDTEAFF.

The chain couples TRBV5-4 to TRBJ2-3, with 12 bases lining up with TRBD2. The length of the CDR3 is 15 residues. Germline CDR1 and CDR2: SGHNT and YYREEE (reference sequence). J gave up 4 bases and V 4 bases, and 4 bases lay outside the gene matches. This chain's CDR3 is CASSATSGGPDTQYF. CDR3 nucleotide sequence: TGTGCCAGCAGCGCAACTAGCGGGGGGCCAGATACGCAGTATTTT.